A selection of T cell receptor beta chains follows, all from one sample in a study of cytomegalovirus exposure and HLA in healthy donors. Data came from immunoSEQ multiplex PCR; TCRdb stores just in-frame clones and leaves some out. The profile covers some 170,000 clones, with over 85% appearing a single time and roughly 4.2% taken by the ten largest. The sample comprised PBMCs. The source of these receptors is a man between 18 and 29 years old in good health and CMV-seropositive. Both conserved end residues are part of each CDR3. A D gene is named only where the DNA matches it firmly. Clone size, where shown, is once, few, many, or a class for clones that have expanded.

J gene: TRBJ2-3
D gene: TRBD2
clone size: .
V gene: TRBV6-5
CDR3 protein: CASRALAGGTDTQYF
CDR3 DNA: TGTGCCAGCAGGGCGCTAGCGGGGGGCACAGATACGCAGTATTTT

J gene: TRBJ2-7
D gene: TRBD1
clone size: .
V gene: TRBV5-6
CDR3 protein: CASSTRGGQGAYEQYF
CDR3 DNA: TGTGCCAGCAGCACACGTGGAGGGCAGGGGGCGTACGAGCAGTACTTC

J gene: TRBJ1-1
D gene: .
clone size: once
V gene: TRBV5-6
CDR3 protein: CASSLAFTGSTEAFF
CDR3 DNA: TGTGCCAGCAGCTTGGCCTTCACAGGGTCAACTGAAGCTTTCTTT

J gene: TRBJ2-5
D gene: TRBD2
clone size: .
V gene: TRBV5-6
CDR3 protein: CASSLGLAAGETQYF
CDR3 DNA: TGTGCCAGCAGCTTGGGCCTAGCGGCGGGAGAGACCCAGTACTTC

J gene: TRBJ2-1
D gene: TRBD2
clone size: .
V gene: TRBV9
CDR3 protein: CASSLRTSEQSSYNEQFF
CDR3 DNA: TGTGCCAGCAGCCTCCGGACTAGCGAACAGAGCTCCTACAATGAGCAGTTCTTC

J gene: TRBJ2-3
D gene: .
clone size: .
V gene: TRBV6-1
CDR3 protein: CASSETLGHRIDTQYF
CDR3 DNA: TGTGCCAGCAGCGAAACCTTGGGACATAGGATAGATACGCAGTATTTT

J gene: TRBJ2-5
D gene: TRBD2
clone size: once
V gene: TRBV6-1
CDR3 protein: CASTFTGLARETQYF
CDR3 DNA: TGTGCCAGCACTTTCACGGGACTAGCGAGAGAGACCCAGTACTTC

J gene: TRBJ2-7
D gene: TRBD1
clone size: once
V gene: TRBV4-1
CDR3 protein: CASSQSWTGGNEQYF
CDR3 DNA: TGCGCCAGCAGCCAATCCTGGACAGGGGGAAACGAGCAGTACTTC

J gene: TRBJ1-5
D gene: TRBD1
clone size: once
V gene: TRBV7-2
CDR3 protein: CASSRDRGQPQHF
CDR3 DNA: TGTGCCAGCAGCCGGGACAGGGGACAGCCCCAGCATTTT

J gene: TRBJ1-1
D gene: TRBD1
clone size: .
V gene: TRBV5-4
CDR3 protein: CASSHRDRVSTEAFF
CDR3 DNA: TGTGCCAGCAGCCACCGGGACAGGGTTAGCACTGAAGCTTTCTTT

J gene: TRBJ2-7
D gene: TRBD2
clone size: .
V gene: TRBV15
CDR3 protein: CATSRPSGYYEQYF
CDR3 DNA: TGTGCCACCAGCAGGCCTAGCGGGTACTACGAGCAGTACTTC

J gene: TRBJ2-1
D gene: TRBD2
clone size: .
V gene: TRBV5-1
CDR3 protein: CASSLVRLAGSEQFF
CDR3 DNA: TGCGCCAGCAGCTTGGTTAGACTAGCGGGATCTGAGCAGTTCTTC

J gene: TRBJ2-7
D gene: TRBD1
clone size: .
V gene: TRBV13
CDR3 protein: CASSLEYRGRYEQYF
CDR3 DNA: TGTGCCAGCAGCTTAGAGTACAGGGGTCGATACGAGCAGTACTTC

J gene: TRBJ2-5
D gene: TRBD1
clone size: .
V gene: TRBV5-1
CDR3 protein: CASSWRPGTDGETQYF
CDR3 DNA: TGCGCCAGCAGCTGGAGGCCCGGGACAGATGGTGAGACCCAGTACTTC

J gene: TRBJ2-7
D gene: TRBD2
clone size: .
V gene: TRBV6-5
CDR3 protein: CASSKAGGYEQYF
CDR3 DNA: TGTGCCAGCAGTAAAGCGGGAGGCTACGAGCAGTACTTC

J gene: TRBJ1-1
D gene: .
clone size: .
V gene: TRBV5-1
CDR3 protein: CASSSRGDTEAFF
CDR3 DNA: TGCGCCAGCAGCTCTCGGGGGGACACTGAAGCTTTCTTT

J gene: TRBJ2-7
D gene: TRBD2
clone size: .
V gene: TRBV27
CDR3 protein: CASSLYSPASGSLYEQYF
CDR3 DNA: TGTGCCAGCAGTTTATATTCCCCTGCTAGCGGGAGTCTCTACGAGCAGTACTTC

J gene: TRBJ2-2
D gene: .
clone size: .
V gene: TRBV6-5
CDR3 protein: CASSSGMPSGELFF
CDR3 DNA: TGTGCCAGCAGTTCCGGGATGCCGTCCGGGGAGCTGTTTTTT